This T cell receptor beta chain is from a study of CXCR3-negative and CXCR3-positive naive CD8 T cells. Points from the study as a whole: After cryopreservation, expression of CXCR3 was partially reduced, and most assays were run with fresh PBMCs. TRBV-TRBJ usage matched between naive CXCR3-negative and CXCR3-positive cells but not between memory cells.

The authors prepared UMI-labeled TRB cDNA libraries by 5' RACE. TCRdb re-analyzed the 5' RACE reads; it lists each CDR3 protein once, without DNA. Here the sample table reports about 62,000 distinct CDR3 sequences. Researchers reported sorting every CD8+ T cell subset in triplicate, 250,000 to 350,000 cells per sort. The CDR3 is 14 residues long. The germline gives CDR1 MRHNA, CDR2 SNTAGT. About this clonotype itself: The antigen is unknown.

Sequenced: naive CXCR3- CD8+ T cells from blood. Subset reported: CD45RO-CCR7+CD27+CD95- naive CD8+ T cells lacking CXCR3 (TNR3-). The origin of this receptor is a human donor in good health. Some clones in this sample may be carry-over from other donors' samples. The chain carries TRBV6-4 and TRBJ2-3. The CDR3 loop is CASSESTWTDTQYF.